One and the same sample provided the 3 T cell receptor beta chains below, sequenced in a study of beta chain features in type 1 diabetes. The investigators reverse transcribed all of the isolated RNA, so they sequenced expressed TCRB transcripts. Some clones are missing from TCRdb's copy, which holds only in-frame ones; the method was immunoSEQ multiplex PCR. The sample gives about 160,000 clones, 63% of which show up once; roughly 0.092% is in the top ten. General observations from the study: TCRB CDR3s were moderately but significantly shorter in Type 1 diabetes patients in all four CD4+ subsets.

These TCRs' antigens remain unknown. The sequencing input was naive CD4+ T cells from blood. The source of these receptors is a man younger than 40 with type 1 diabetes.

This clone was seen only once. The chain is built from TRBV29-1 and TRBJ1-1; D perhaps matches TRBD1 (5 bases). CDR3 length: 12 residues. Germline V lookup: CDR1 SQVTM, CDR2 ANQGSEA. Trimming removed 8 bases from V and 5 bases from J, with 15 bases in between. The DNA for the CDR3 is TGCAGCTCGAAAGGAGGGGTGACTGAAGCTTTCTTT. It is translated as CSSKGGVTEAFF.

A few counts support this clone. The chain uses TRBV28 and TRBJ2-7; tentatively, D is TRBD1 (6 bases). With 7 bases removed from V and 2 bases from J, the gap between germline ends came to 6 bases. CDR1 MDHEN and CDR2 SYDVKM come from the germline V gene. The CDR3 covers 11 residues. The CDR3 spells CASNRAYEQYF. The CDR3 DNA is TGTGCCAGCAACAGGGCCTACGAGCAGTACTTC. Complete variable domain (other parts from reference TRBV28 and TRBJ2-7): DVKVTQSSRYLVKRTGEKVFLECVQDMDHENMFWYRQDPGLGLRLIYFSYDVKMKEKGDIPEGYSVSREKKERFSLILESASTNQTSMYLCASNRAYEQYFGPGTRLTVT.

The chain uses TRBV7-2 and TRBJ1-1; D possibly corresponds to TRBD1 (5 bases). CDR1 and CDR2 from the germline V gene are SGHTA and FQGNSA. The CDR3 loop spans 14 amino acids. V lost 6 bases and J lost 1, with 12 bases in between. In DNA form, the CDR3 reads TGTGCCAGCAGAACTCCGACAGAGAACACTGAAGCTTTCTTT. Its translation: CASRTPTENTEAFF.